The 26 T cell receptor beta chains given below trace back to one sample, sequenced in a study of cytomegalovirus exposure and HLA in healthy donors. 13 Jbeta primers and 60 Vbeta primers were used for the PCR. Here immunoSEQ multiplex PCR was the method, and the copy in TCRdb shows in-frame clones only, minus some. The sample holds 170,000 or so clones; roughly 79% are singletons and the top ten take approximately 2.9%. Source material: PBMCs. These receptors were taken from a male donor in good health and CMV-seronegative.

In regard to this clone: Other DNA sequences from this sample encode an identical CDR3 as well. The V call is TRBV29-1, the J call TRBJ1-1; D perhaps matches TRBD1 (6 bases). Trimming removed 6 bases at V and 0 bases at J, with 11 bases between. CDR1 and CDR2 from the germline V gene are SQVTM and ANQGSEA. The CDR3 loop spans 13 amino acids. For the CDR3, the DNA is TGCAGCGTGGACCAGGGGATGAACACTGAAGCTTTCTTT. Translation: CSVDQGMNTEAFF.

The chain is built from TRBV6-5 and TRBJ2-1, with 9 bases lining up with TRBD2. CDR1 and CDR2 (germline): MNHEY, SVGAGI. CDR3 length equals 14 residues. V gave up 6 bases and J gave up 4 bases; unmatched junction bases: 4. CDR3 sequence reads: CASRSGGRYNEQFF. The CDR3 coding sequence is TGTGCCAGCAGAAGCGGGGGGAGATACAATGAGCAGTTCTTC.

This chain links TRBV7-2 with TRBJ2-7; D perhaps matches TRBD2 (5 bases). Per the germline V gene, CDR1 is SGHTA and CDR2 is FQGNSA. Trimming stripped 1 base from V and 6 bases from J, with 13 bases between. This CDR3 spans 14 amino acids. This CDR3 is CASSLVAGAREQYF. The CDR3 DNA follows: TGTGCCAGCAGCTTAGTCGCGGGTGCACGCGAGCAGTACTTC.

This clone was seen a handful of times. V is TRBV30 and J is TRBJ1-4, with a tentative D call TRBD1 (5 bases). The germline CDR1 and CDR2 sequences are GTSNPN and SVGIG (reference sequence). The V and J ends lost 3 bases and 6 bases respectively, with 17 bases between them. The CDR3 runs 15 residues. The CDR3 DNA is TGTGCCTGGAGCCTTAGACAGAGAAGGGATGAAAAACTGTTTTTT. This codes for CAWSLRQRRDEKLFF.

The V call is TRBV9, the J call TRBJ2-7; 8 bases are shared with TRBD2. The CDR3 length is 15 residues. Trimming removed 2 bases from V and 5 bases from J; junction bases left unmatched: 9. CDR1 is SGDLS and CDR2 is YYNGEE in the germline V gene. In nucleotides, the CDR3 is TGTGCCAGCAGCGTGGAAGCGGGAGCAGATAACGAGCAGTACTTC. Translation: CASSVEAGADNEQYF.

The chain employs TRBV7-3 and TRBJ1-1, with a weak D call TRBD1 (5 bases). CDR3 size: 13 residues. In germline, CDR1 is SGHTA, CDR2 FQGTGA. Deletions cut 5 bases from V and 6 bases from J, with 13 bases between. In DNA form, the CDR3 reads TGTGCCAGCAGCCCCGGAGGGGTTGCTGAAGCTTTCTTT. Residues: CASSPGGVAEAFF.

CDR3 bases: TGTGCCAGCAGCCAACCCATAGGACTAGCGGCTCCGGGCTCCTACAATGAGCAGTTCTTC. This gives the protein CASSQPIGLAAPGSYNEQFF. The V call is TRBV4-2, the J call TRBJ2-1; 10 bases agree with TRBD2. The CDR3 totals 20 residues. Germline CDR1 is LGHNA and CDR2 is YNFKEQ. Trimming cost V 2 bases and J 0 bases; bases outside gene matches: 13.

V usage is TRBV19 and J usage is TRBJ1-5; 9 positions match TRBD1. CDR3 length: 14 amino acids. The germline CDR1 and CDR2 sequences are LNHDA and SQIVND (reference sequence). J gave up 7 bases and V 3 bases, and 4 bases lay outside the gene matches. CDR3 loop: CASSMGQGSQPQHF. The DNA for the CDR3 is TGTGCCAGTAGTATGGGACAGGGTAGCCAGCCCCAGCATTTT.

The chain joins TRBV2 to TRBJ2-1; 9 bases line up with TRBD1. V was clipped by 5 bases and J by 4 bases; unmatched bases: 6. Looked up from germline, CDR1 is SNHLY and CDR2 is FYNNEI. The CDR3 is made up of 15 amino acids. DNA for the CDR3: TGTGCCAGCAGTACACAGGGGGCAGGGTACAATGAGCAGTTCTTC. This encodes CASSTQGAGYNEQFF.

This chain joins TRBV19 and TRBJ1-5; no clear D. Trimming removed 7 bases at V and 4 bases at J, with 14 bases between. Germline V gene lookup returns CDR1 LNHDA and CDR2 SQIVND (reference sequence). The CDR3 sequence is 14 residues long. CDR3 loop: CASTRSNPNQPQHF. The CDR3 DNA follows: TGTGCCAGTACCCGCTCTAACCCGAATCAGCCCCAGCATTTT.

The CDR3 loop is CASIADSSQNQPQHF. DNA for the CDR3: TGTGCCAGCATCGCGGACAGCAGTCAGAATCAGCCCCAGCATTTT. V usage is TRBV2 and J usage is TRBJ1-5; weak D call: TRBD1 (6 bases). V shed 7 bases and J shed 4 bases, with 17 bases lying between them. The CDR3 spans 15 residues. The V gene's germline CDR1 is SNHLY and CDR2 FYNNEI.

V usage is TRBV2 and J usage is TRBJ2-1; D is unresolved. V was shortened by 0 bases and J by 9 bases, with 9 bases between the two germline ends. Germline values: CDR1 SNHLY, CDR2 FYNNEI. The CDR3 is 13 amino acids. This chain's CDR3 is CASSEARVGEQFF. CDR3 DNA sequence: TGTGCCAGCAGTGAAGCGAGAGTTGGTGAGCAGTTCTTC. Full variable domain (remainder filled in from reference TRBV2 and TRBJ2-1): EPEVTQTPSHQVTQMGQEVILRCVPISNHLYFYWYRQILGQKVEFLVSFYNNEISEKSEIFDDQFSVERPDGSNFTLKIRSTKLEDSAMYFCASSEARVGEQFFGPGTRLTVL.

The chain has TRBV7-3 and TRBJ1-1; maybe TRBD1 (5 bases). The CDR3 totals 15 residues. CDR1 SGHTA and CDR2 FQGTGA come from the germline V gene. Trimming took 1 base from V and 0 from J, leaving 9 bases between them. In DNA form, the CDR3 reads TGTGCCAGCAGCTTAAACCCGGGGGTGAACACTGAAGCTTTCTTT. It is translated as CASSLNPGVNTEAFF.

The chain is built from TRBV10-3 and TRBJ1-1, with D possibly TRBD1 on 6 matching bases. The CDR3 spans 14 residues. Germline CDR1 ENHRY, CDR2 SYGVKD. V shed 10 bases and J shed 1 base, with 16 bases lying between them. The CDR3 reads CATGDFRGNTEAFF. Here the CDR3 DNA reads TGTGCCACAGGGGATTTCAGGGGGAACACTGAAGCTTTCTTT.

V is TRBV28 and J is TRBJ2-4; TRBD1 matches 8 bases. This CDR3 region has 15 residues. The germline CDR1 and CDR2 sequences are MDHEN and SYDVKM. V was clipped by 6 bases and J by 0 bases; unmatched bases: 4. CDR3 sequence: CASSPGGVAKNIQYF. CDR3 nucleotides: TGTGCCAGCAGCCCAGGGGGCGTAGCCAAAAACATTCAGTACTTC.

On this clone itself: This CDR3 is also generated by other DNA sequences in the sample. The chain has TRBV6-5 and TRBJ2-7; TRBD1 matches at 9 bases. Looked up from germline, CDR1 is MNHEY and CDR2 is SVGAGI. The CDR3 runs 15 residues. J gave up 1 base and V 0 bases, and 1 base lay outside the gene matches. The CDR3 region is CASSYSGTGSYEQYF. The DNA of the CDR3 is TGTGCCAGCAGTTACTCCGGGACAGGGTCCTACGAGCAGTACTTC.

The J gene is TRBJ2-3, the V gene TRBV9; TRBD2 matches 13 bases. CDR3 length equals 15 residues. The V segment lost 3 bases and the J segment 11 bases; nucleotides outside the gene matches: 9. Germline V lookup: CDR1 SGDLS, CDR2 YYNGEE. The CDR3 region is CASSGTSGGADWQYF. As DNA, the CDR3 is TGTGCCAGCAGCGGTACTAGCGGGGGGGCCGATTGGCAGTATTTT.

The chain is built from TRBV2 and TRBJ1-6; tentative D call: TRBD1 (6 bases). The V end lost 7 bases, the J end lost 9 bases, and 16 bases lay between the germline ends. CDR1 is SNHLY, CDR2 FYNNEI, per germline. This CDR3 spans 14 amino acids. CDR3 nucleotide sequence: TGTGCCAGCACCGAGGGGGACCCTGGTTCACCCCTCCACTTT. It yields the protein CASTEGDPGSPLHF.

The table lists this clone with a few counts. V usage is TRBV28 and J usage is TRBJ1-2; D gene uncertain. CDR3 length equals 16 residues. Trimming shortened V by 6 bases and J by 2 bases, and 19 bases separated the two germline ends. The V gene's germline CDR1 is MDHEN and CDR2 SYDVKM. For the CDR3, the DNA is TGTGCCAGCAGGAAGAGGACTCGTGAATGGAACTATGGCTACACCTTC. This translates into CASRKRTREWNYGYTF.

The table lists this clone with a few counts. This chain joins TRBV6-5 and TRBJ1-1; D gene unclear. The CDR3 contains 15 residues. The V end was cut by 0 bases, the J end by 8 bases, with 16 bases between. From germline, CDR1 is MNHEY and CDR2 SVGAGI. The CDR3 is CASSYSERILTEAFF. DNA for the CDR3: TGTGCCAGCAGTTACTCTGAGAGGATTCTCACGGAAGCTTTCTTT.

V gene TRBV5-6 combines with J gene TRBJ2-7; 11 bases align to TRBD2. Germline CDR1 reads SGHDT; CDR2 reads YYEEEE. CDR3 length equals 14 residues. After removal of 5 bases from V and 0 bases from J, the junction contained 1 base not matched to a gene. The CDR3 protein is CASRGLAVSYEQYF. The CDR3 DNA sequence: TGTGCCAGCAGGGGACTAGCGGTCTCCTACGAGCAGTACTTC.

This chain links TRBV19 with TRBJ2-4; D is ambiguous. Trimming stripped 5 bases from V and 0 bases from J, with 5 bases between. This CDR3 region has 13 residues. Germline-derived CDR1 and CDR2 are LNHDA and SQIVND (reference sequence). In DNA form, the CDR3 reads TGTGCCAGTAGTTCAATAGCCAAAAACATTCAGTACTTC. This codes for CASSSIAKNIQYF.

This chain joins TRBV6-5 and TRBJ2-3; maybe TRBD2 (5 bases). The CDR3 consists of 15 residues. The V and J ends lost 0 bases and 5 bases respectively, with 12 bases between them. From germline, CDR1 is MNHEY and CDR2 SVGAGI. The chain's CDR3 is CASSYSIRGLDTQYF. The CDR3 DNA reads TGTGCCAGCAGTTACTCGATCCGGGGTTTAGATACGCAGTATTTT.

The chain uses TRBV30 and TRBJ2-1, with D uncertain. Trimming shortened V by 0 bases and J by 9 bases, and 12 bases separated the two germline ends. This CDR3 is 13 amino acids long. Germline assignment: CDR1 GTSNPN and CDR2 SVGIG (reference sequence). Here the CDR3 DNA reads TGTGCCTGGAGTGTCCAAGCAGGCGTTGAGCAGTTCTTC. Its protein is CAWSVQAGVEQFF. The whole variable domain, filled in from reference TRBV30 and TRBJ2-1, reads SQTIHQWPATLVQPVGSPLSLECTVEGTSNPNLYWYRQAAGRGLQLLFYSVGIGQISSEVPQNLSASRPQDRQFILSSKKLLLSDSGFYLCAWSVQAGVEQFFGPGTRLTVL.

The chain joins TRBV9 to TRBJ2-3; 7 bases map to TRBD2. The CDR3 loop spans 13 amino acids. Germline trimming cut 7 bases from V and 1 base from J; bases unmatched to any gene: 3. Germline V gene sequence: CDR1 SGDLS, CDR2 YYNGEE. Here the CDR3 DNA reads TGTGCCAGCGCGGGAGACGGCACAGATACGCAGTATTTT. This sequence encodes CASAGDGTDTQYF.

The gene calls are TRBV11-3 and TRBJ2-1; possibly TRBD2 for D (6 bases). Germline-derived CDR1 and CDR2 are SGHNT and YENEEA. The CDR3 extends over 17 amino acids. V lost 1 base and J lost 0, with 13 bases in between. CDR3 sequence reads: CASSLGGVGSSYNEQFF. Here the CDR3 DNA reads TGTGCCAGCAGCTTAGGGGGTGTCGGGAGCTCCTACAATGAGCAGTTCTTC.